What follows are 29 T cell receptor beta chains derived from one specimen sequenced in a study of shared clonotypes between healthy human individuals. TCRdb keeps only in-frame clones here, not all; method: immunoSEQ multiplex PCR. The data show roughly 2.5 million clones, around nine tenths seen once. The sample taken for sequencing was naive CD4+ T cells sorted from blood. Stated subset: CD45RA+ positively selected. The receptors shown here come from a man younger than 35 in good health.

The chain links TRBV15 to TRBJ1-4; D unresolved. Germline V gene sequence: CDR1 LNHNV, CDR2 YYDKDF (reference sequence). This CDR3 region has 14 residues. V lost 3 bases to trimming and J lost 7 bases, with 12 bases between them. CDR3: CATSSSQVGEKLFF. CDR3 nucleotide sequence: TGTGCCACCAGCAGCTCCCAGGTCGGTGAAAAACTGTTTTTT.

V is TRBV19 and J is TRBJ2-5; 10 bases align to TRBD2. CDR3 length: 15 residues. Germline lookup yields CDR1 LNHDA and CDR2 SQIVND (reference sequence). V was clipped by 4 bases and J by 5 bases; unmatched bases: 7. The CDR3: CASSTASGSTETQYF. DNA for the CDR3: TGTGCCAGTAGTACGGCTAGCGGGAGTACGGAGACCCAGTACTTC.

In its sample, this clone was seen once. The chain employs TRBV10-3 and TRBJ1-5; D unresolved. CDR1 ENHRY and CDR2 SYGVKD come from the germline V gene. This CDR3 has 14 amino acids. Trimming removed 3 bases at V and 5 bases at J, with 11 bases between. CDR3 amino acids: CAISEGLADQPQHF. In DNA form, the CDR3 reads TGTGCCATCAGTGAAGGACTGGCCGATCAGCCCCAGCATTTT.

DNA for the CDR3: TGTGCCAGCAGCTTAGCCGCCGGGGAGCTGTTTTTT. Translation gives CASSLAAGELFF. V usage is TRBV7-6 and J usage is TRBJ2-2; D gene unclear. Germline V gives CDR1 SGHVS, CDR2 FNYEAQ. The CDR3 covers 12 residues. Trimming cost V 0 bases and J 6 bases, with 2 bases left between them.

In DNA, the CDR3 is TGTGCCAGCACCCCCCGGACTAGCGGGGCATACGAGCAGTACTTC. It encodes CASTPRTSGAYEQYF. The rearrangement links TRBV2 to TRBJ2-7; 12 nucleotides agree with TRBD2. The CDR3 extends over 15 amino acids. V shed 7 bases and J 4 bases; nucleotides not matched to a gene: 8. Germline loops: CDR1 SNHLY, CDR2 FYNNEI.

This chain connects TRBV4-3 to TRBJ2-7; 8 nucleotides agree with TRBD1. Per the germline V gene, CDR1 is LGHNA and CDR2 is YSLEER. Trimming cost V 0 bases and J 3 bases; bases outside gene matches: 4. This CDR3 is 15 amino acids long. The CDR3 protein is CASSQEGQGVYEQYF. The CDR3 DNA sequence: TGCGCCAGCAGCCAAGAAGGACAGGGCGTCTACGAGCAGTACTTC.

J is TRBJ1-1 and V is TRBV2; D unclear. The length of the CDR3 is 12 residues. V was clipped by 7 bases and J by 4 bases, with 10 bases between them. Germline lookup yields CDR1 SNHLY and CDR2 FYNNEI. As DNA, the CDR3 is TGTGCCAGCACTGTATGGAGCACTGAAGCTTTCTTT. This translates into CASTVWSTEAFF.

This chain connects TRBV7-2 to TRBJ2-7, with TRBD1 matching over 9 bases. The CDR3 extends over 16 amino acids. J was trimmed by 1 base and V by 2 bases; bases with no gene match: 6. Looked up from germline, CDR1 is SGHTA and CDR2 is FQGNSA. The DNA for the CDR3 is TGTGCCAGCAGCTTATCCGGGACAGGGTTTTCCTACGAGCAGTACTTC. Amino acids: CASSLSGTGFSYEQYF. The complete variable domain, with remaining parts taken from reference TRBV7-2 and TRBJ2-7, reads GAGVSQSPSNKVTEKGKDVELRCDPISGHTALYWYRQSLGQGLEFLIYFQGNSAPDKSGLPSDRFSAERTGGSVSTLTIQRTQQEDSAVYLCASSLSGTGFSYEQYFGPGTRLTVT.

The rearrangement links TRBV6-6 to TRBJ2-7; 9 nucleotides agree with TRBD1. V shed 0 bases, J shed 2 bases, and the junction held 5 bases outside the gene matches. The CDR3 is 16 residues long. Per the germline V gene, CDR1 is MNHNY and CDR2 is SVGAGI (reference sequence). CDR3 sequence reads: CASSYSTRQGAYEQYF. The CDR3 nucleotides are TGTGCCAGCAGTTACTCGACGCGACAGGGGGCCTACGAGCAGTACTTC.

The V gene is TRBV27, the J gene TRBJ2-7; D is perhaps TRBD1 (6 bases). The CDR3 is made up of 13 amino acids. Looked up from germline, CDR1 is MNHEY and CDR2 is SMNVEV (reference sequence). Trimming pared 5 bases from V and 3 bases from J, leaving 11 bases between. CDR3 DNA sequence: TGTGCCAGCAGTCCCGACAGGTTCTACGAGCAGTACTTC. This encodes CASSPDRFYEQYF.

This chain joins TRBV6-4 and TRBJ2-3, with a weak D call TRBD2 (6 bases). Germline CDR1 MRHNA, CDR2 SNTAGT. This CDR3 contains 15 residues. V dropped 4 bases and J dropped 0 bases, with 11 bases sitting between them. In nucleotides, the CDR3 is TGTGCCAGCAGTGTCGAACTAGCTAGCACAGATACGCAGTATTTT. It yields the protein CASSVELASTDTQYF.

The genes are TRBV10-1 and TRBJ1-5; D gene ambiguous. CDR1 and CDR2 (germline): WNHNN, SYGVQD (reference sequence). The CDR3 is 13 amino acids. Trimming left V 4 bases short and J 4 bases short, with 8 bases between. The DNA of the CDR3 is TGCGCCAGCAGTGGGGGTAGGAATCAGCCCCAGCATTTT. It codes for CASSGGRNQPQHF.

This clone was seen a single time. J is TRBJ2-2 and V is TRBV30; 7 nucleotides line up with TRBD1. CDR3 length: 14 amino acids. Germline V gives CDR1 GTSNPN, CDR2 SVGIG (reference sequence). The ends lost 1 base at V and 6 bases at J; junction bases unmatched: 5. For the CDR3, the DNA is TGTGCCTGGAGTGAACAGGGGTTGGCCGGGGAGCTGTTTTTT. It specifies CAWSEQGLAGELFF.

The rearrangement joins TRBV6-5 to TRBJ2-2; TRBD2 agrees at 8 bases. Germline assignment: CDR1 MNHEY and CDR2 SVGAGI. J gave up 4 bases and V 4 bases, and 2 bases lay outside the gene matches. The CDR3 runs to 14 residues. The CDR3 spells CASSSGGATGELFF. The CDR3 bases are TGTGCCAGCAGTTCCGGGGGGGCCACCGGGGAGCTGTTTTTT.

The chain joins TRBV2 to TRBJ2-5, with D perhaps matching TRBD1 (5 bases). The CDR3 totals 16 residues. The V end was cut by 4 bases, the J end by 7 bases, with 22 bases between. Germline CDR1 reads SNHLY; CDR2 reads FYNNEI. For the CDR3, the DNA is TGTGCCAGCAGTGCACCTGGCCTTTTTGGGCAGGGGACCCAGTACTTC. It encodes CASSAPGLFGQGTQYF.

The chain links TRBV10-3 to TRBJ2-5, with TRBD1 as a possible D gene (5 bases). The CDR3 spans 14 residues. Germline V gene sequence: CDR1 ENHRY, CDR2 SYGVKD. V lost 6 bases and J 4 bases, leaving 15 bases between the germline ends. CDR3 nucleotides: TGTGCCATCAGCGACCAGGGCGGCGGAGAGACCCAGTACTTC. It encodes CAISDQGGGETQYF.

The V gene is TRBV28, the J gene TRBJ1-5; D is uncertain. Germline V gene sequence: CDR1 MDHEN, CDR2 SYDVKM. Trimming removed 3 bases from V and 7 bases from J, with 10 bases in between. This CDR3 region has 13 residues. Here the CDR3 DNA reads TGTGCCAGCAGTTTTGGGGTTTTACAGCCCCAGCATTTT. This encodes CASSFGVLQPQHF.

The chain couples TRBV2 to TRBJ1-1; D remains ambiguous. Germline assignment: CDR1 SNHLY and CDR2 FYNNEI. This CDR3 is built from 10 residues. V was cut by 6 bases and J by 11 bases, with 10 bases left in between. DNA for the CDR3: TGTGCCAGCAGCGTCGAGAGGGCTTTCTTT. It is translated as CASSVERAFF.

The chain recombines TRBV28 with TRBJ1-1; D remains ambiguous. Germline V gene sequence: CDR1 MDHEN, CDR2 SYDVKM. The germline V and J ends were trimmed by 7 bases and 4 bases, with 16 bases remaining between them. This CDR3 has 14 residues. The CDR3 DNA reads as TGTGCCAGCACCTGGTTGGGAGGGCTCACTGAAGCTTTCTTT. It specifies CASTWLGGLTEAFF.

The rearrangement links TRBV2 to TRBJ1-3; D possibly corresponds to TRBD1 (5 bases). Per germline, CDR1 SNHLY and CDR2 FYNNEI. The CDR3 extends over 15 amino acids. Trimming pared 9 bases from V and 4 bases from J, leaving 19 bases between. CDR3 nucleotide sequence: TGTGCCAGTCGTACAACGGGGGGATCCGGAAACACCATATATTTT. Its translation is CASRTTGGSGNTIYF.

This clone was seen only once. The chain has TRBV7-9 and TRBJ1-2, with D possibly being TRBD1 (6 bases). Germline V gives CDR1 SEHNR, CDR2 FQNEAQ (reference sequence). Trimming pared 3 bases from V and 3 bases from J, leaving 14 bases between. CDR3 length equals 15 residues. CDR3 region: CASSFYRDGYYGYTF. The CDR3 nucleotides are TGTGCCAGCAGCTTTTACAGGGACGGTTACTATGGCTACACCTTC.

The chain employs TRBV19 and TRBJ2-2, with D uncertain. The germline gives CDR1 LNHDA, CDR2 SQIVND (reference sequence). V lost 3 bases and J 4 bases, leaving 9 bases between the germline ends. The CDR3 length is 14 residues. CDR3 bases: TGTGCCAGTAGTATTCCCCGCCCCACCGGGGAGCTGTTTTTT. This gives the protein CASSIPRPTGELFF.

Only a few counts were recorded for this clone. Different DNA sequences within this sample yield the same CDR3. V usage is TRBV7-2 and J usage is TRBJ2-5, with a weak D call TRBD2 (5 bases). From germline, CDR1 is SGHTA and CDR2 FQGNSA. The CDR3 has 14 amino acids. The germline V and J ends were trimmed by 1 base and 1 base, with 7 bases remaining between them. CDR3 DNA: TGTGCCAGCAGCTTAGGCGGGTCCCAAGAGACCCAGTACTTC. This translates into CASSLGGSQETQYF.

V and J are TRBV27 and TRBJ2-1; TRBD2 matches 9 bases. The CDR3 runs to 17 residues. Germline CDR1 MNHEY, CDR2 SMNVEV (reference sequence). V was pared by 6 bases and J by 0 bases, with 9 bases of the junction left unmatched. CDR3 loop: CASSSEREAHSYNEQFF. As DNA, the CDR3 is TGTGCCAGCAGCTCAGAGCGGGAGGCCCACTCCTACAATGAGCAGTTCTTC.

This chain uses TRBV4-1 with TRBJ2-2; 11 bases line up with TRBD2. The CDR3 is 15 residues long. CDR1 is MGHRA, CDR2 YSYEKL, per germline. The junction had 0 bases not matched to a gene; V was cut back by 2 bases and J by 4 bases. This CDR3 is CASSQLAGGTGELFF. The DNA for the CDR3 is TGCGCCAGCAGCCAACTAGCGGGAGGCACCGGGGAGCTGTTTTTT.

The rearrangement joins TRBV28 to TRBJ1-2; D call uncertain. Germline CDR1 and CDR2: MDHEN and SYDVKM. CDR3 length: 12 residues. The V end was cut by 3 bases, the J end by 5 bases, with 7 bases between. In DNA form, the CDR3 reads TGTGCCAGCAGTTTTGGCCAGTATGGCTACACCTTC. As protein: CASSFGQYGYTF.

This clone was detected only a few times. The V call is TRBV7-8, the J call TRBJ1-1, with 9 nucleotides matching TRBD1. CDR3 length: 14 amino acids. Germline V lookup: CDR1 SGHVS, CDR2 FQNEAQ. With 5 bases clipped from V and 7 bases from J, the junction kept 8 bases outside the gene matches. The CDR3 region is CASSIQGARGEAFF. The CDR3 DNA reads TGTGCCAGCAGCATACAGGGGGCGCGGGGTGAAGCTTTCTTT.

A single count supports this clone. Written as DNA, the CDR3 is TGTGCCAGCAGCCAACAGGGGATTCGCAATGAGCAGTTCTTC. Its protein is CASSQQGIRNEQFF. The chain has TRBV7-3 and TRBJ2-1; 7 bases are shared with TRBD1. The CDR3 totals 14 residues. Germline trimming cut 5 bases from V and 6 bases from J; bases unmatched to any gene: 7. Germline V gene lookup returns CDR1 SGHTA and CDR2 FQGTGA.

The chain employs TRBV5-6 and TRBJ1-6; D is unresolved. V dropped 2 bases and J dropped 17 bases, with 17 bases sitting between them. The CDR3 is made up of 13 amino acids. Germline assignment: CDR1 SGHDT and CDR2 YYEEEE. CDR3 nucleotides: TGTGCCAGCAGCTTTCTGGCAGGAGGGCCTTTCCACTTT. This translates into CASSFLAGGPFHF.